Listed here is a single T cell receptor (beta chain). For the second PCR, which ran for about 6 to 11 cycles, a sample-barcoded 5' primer and a J-beta primer mix were used. Each CDR3 protein is one row after TCRdb ran MiXCR on the 5' RACE reads. This table holds 1.5 million to 2 million distinct CDR3 sequences, around 42% found once. The CDR3 length is 14 residues. V shed 10 bases and J 5 bases; nucleotides not matched to a gene: 12. Per germline, CDR1 LGHNT and CDR2 FRNRAP. This record comes from a study of blood T cells in healthy people across ages. The clonotype was recovered from a human donor in good health. The V call is TRBV12-5, the J call TRBJ1-2; TRBD1 agrees at 8 bases. The sample consisted of blood. The CDR3 protein is CATSDRGSPYGYTF. The CDR3 DNA reads TGTGCTACCTCCGACAGGGGTTCGCCTTATGGCTACACCTTC.